This TCR beta chain was documented in a study of T cells in Graves' hyperthyroidism and ophthalmopathy. Across the whole study: The blood sample was taken at first diagnosis, before treatment began.

Regions amplified from RNA transcripts were the TCR beta CDR3 regions. TCR CDR3 regions were first amplified by RT-PCR with HTBI primers. TCRdb re-called the multiplex PCR reads with MiXCR, one entry per CDR3 protein. The sample yields 500,000 to 550,000 distinct CDR3 sequences, more than 20% seen once. General study findings and limits: Researchers found most expanded thyroid clonotypes above 0.001 in blood as well.

Trimming cost V 2 bases and J 7 bases, with 12 bases left between them. The CDR3 runs to 13 residues. Germline-derived CDR1 and CDR2 are GTSNPN and SVGIG (reference sequence). The patients, who ranged from 18 to 65 in age, presented with newly diagnosed hyperthyroidism lasting under 2 months. About this clonotype itself: Its antigen is unidentified.

This clonotype was obtained from a man between 18 and 29 years old with Graves' hyperthyroidism. The chain has TRBV30 and TRBJ2-4; D is uncertain. What was sequenced was blood. This chain's CDR3 is CAWSRGLGNIQYF. CDR3 in DNA: TGTGCCTGGAGTCGAGGATTGGGGAACATTCAGTACTTC.